The 9 T cell receptor beta chains below come from one sample, sequenced in a study of CD8+CD57+ T cells in acquired aplastic anemia. Genomic DNA served as template for TCR beta VDJ and CDR3 profiling. TCRdb itself ran the reads through MiXCR, one entry per CDR3 protein. The sample includes 90,000 to 150,000 distinct CDR3 sequences, over 55% of them seen just once. The patients chosen for sequencing had shown expansion of CD8+CD57+ cells (detected by flow cytometry). The sequencing input was sorted CD4+, CD8+, or CD8+CD57+ T cells (not recorded which) from PBMCs. These TCRs come from a human donor with aplastic anemia.

V is TRBV14 and J is TRBJ2-7; no clear D gene. V lost 0 bases to trimming and J lost 4 bases, with 1 base between them. Germline values: CDR1 SGHDN, CDR2 FVKESK. CDR3 size: 11 residues. Here the CDR3 reads CASSQEYEQYF. The CDR3 DNA is TGTGCCAGCAGCCAAGAGTACGAGCAGTACTTC.

The chain carries TRBV5-4 and TRBJ1-2; tentatively, D is TRBD1 (5 bases). Germline V CDR1 and CDR2: SGHNT, YYREEE (reference sequence). The ends were cut back, 3 bases at V and 7 bases at J, with 10 bases in the middle. The CDR3 has 12 amino acids. The CDR3 loop reads CASSSQVSGYTF. CDR3 DNA: TGTGCCAGCAGCTCACAGGTATCTGGCTACACCTTC.

Points on this clonotype: At one end the junction does not follow the germline gene, possibly because of a read error. CDR3 sequence (DNA): TGTGCCAGCAGCTTAGGACAGCGGGCCGTCTTTTTC. This encodes CASSLGQRAVFF. The chain carries TRBV7-2 and TRBJ2-5, with D perhaps TRBD2 (6 bases). This CDR3 is 12 amino acids long. CDR1 SGHTA and CDR2 FQGNSA come from the germline V gene.

The chain employs TRBV2 and TRBJ2-7; D remains ambiguous. In germline, CDR1 is SNHLY, CDR2 FYNNEI. The CDR3 length is 11 residues. V was clipped by 4 bases and J by 3 bases, with 4 bases between them. The chain's CDR3 is CASSGYYEQYF. CDR3 nucleotides: TGTGCCAGCAGTGGGTACTACGAGCAGTACTTC.

J is TRBJ1-1 and V is TRBV3-1, with D uncertain. The CDR3 length is 15 residues. CDR1 is LGHDT and CDR2 is YNNKEL in the germline V gene (reference sequence). V was clipped by 0 bases and J by 0 bases, with 8 bases between them. CDR3 sequence reads: CASSQDLALNTEAFF. The CDR3 nucleotides read TGTGCCAGCAGCCAAGATCTGGCCCTGAACACTGAAGCTTTCTTT.

Notes on this clonotype: A single base separates this from a much larger clone, so it may be a read error. The CDR3 region has the DNA TGTGCCAGTAGTACCCCCACGGGGGACAGGGGCGACTATGGCTACACCTTC. This sequence encodes CASSTPTGDRGDYGYTF. This rearrangement joins TRBV19 to TRBJ1-2; 10 bases line up with TRBD1. Germline lookup yields CDR1 LNHDA and CDR2 SQIVND (reference sequence). The CDR3 loop spans 17 amino acids. The V gene end was trimmed by 4 bases and the J gene end by 3 bases; junction bases not matched to a gene: 11.

This clonotype was picked up a small number of times. The V and J genes are TRBV7-9 and TRBJ2-3; 7 bases align to TRBD1. Germline CDR1 and CDR2: SEHNR and FQNEAQ (reference sequence). This CDR3 is 13 amino acids long. Trimming cost V 5 bases and J 5 bases; bases outside gene matches: 4. The CDR3 region has the DNA TGTGCCAGCAGCCGCCAGGGGGTAGATACGCAGTATTTT. Residues: CASSRQGVDTQYF. Variable domain in full (rest from reference TRBV7-9 and TRBJ2-3): DTGVSQNPRHKITKRGQNVTFRCDPISEHNRLYWYRQTLGQGPEFLTYFQNEAQLEKSRLLSDRFSAERPKGSFSTLEIQRTEQGDSAMYLCASSRQGVDTQYFGPGTRLTVL.

This chain joins TRBV20-1 and TRBJ2-3; TRBD2 might be the D (5 bases). This CDR3 has 16 residues. V dropped 0 bases and J dropped 2 bases, with 15 bases sitting between them. Germline CDR1 is DFQATT and CDR2 is SNEGSKA (reference sequence). CDR3 protein: CSAREMSGLITDTQYF. Here the CDR3 DNA reads TGCAGTGCTAGAGAGATGTCAGGACTGATCACAGATACGCAGTATTTT.

The chain links TRBV4-2 to TRBJ2-5; 9 positions match TRBD2. V dropped 3 bases and J dropped 3; count of bases not matched to a gene: 14. Per the germline V gene, CDR1 is LGHNA and CDR2 is YNFKEQ. The CDR3 runs to 18 residues. CDR3 protein: CASSQPLAGEGIKETQYF. DNA of the CDR3: TGTGCCAGCAGCCAGCCCTTAGCGGGGGAGGGTATAAAAGAGACCCAGTACTTC.